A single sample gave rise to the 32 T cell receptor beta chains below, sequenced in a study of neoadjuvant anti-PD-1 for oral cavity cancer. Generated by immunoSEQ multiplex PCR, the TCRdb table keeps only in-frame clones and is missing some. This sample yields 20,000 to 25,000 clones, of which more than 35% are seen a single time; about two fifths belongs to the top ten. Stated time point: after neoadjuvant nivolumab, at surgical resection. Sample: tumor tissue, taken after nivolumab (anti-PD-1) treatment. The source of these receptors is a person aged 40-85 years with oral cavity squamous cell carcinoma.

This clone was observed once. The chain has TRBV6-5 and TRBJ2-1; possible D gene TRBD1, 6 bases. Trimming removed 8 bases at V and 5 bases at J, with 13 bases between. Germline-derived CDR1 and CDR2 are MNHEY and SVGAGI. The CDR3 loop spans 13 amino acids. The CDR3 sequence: CASATGTNNEQFF. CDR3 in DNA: TGTGCCAGCGCAACCGGGACAAACAATGAGCAGTTCTTC.

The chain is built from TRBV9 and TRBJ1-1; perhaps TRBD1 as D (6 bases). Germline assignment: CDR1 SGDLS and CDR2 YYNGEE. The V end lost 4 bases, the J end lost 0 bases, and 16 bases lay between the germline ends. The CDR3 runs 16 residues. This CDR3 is CASSLQGVGVNTEAFF. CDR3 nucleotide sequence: TGTGCCAGCAGCCTACAGGGAGTTGGGGTGAACACTGAAGCTTTCTTT.

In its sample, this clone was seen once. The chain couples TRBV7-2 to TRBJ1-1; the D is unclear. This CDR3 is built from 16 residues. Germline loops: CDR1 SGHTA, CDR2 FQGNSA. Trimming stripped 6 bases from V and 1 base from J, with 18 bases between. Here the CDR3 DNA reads TGTGCCAGCAGGGAACATGGCGGCCGGACGAACACTGAAGCTTTCTTT. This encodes CASREHGGRTNTEAFF.

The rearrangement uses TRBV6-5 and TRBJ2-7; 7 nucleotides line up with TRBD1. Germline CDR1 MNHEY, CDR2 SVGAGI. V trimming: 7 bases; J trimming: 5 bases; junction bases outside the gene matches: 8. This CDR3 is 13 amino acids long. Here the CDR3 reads CASKERQGHEQYF. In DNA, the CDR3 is TGTGCCAGCAAAGAAAGACAGGGCCACGAGCAGTACTTC.

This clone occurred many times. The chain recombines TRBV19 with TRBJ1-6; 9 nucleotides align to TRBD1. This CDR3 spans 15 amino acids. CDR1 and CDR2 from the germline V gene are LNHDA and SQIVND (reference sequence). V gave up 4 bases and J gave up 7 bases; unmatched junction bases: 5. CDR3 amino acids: CASSTEQGANSPLHF. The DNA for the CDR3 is TGTGCCAGTAGTACAGAACAGGGGGCGAATTCACCCCTCCACTTT.

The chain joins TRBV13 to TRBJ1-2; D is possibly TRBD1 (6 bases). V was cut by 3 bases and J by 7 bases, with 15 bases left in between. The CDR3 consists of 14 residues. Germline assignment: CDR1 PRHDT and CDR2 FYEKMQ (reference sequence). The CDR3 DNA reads TGTGCCAGCAGCTTGCTAACGAGGGGGGGTGGCTACACCTTC. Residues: CASSLLTRGGGYTF.

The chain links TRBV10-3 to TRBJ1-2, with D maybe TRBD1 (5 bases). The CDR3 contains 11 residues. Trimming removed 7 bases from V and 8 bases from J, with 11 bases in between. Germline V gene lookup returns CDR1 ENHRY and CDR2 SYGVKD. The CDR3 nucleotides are TGTGCCATCACGGGGGGTGGCGGCTACACCTTC. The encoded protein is CAITGGGGYTF.

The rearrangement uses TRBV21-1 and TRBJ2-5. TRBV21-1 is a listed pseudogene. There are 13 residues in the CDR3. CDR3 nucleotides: TGTGCCAGCAGCAAAGGTGGTCAAGAGACCCAGTACTTC. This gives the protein CASSKGGQETQYF.

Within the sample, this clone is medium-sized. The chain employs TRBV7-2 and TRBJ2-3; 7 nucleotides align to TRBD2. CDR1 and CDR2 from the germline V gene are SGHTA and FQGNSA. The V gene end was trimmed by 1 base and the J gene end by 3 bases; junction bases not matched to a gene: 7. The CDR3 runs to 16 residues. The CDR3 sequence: CASSLDLPRGTDTQYF. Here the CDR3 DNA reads TGTGCCAGCAGCTTAGATCTGCCGCGGGGGACAGATACGCAGTATTTT.

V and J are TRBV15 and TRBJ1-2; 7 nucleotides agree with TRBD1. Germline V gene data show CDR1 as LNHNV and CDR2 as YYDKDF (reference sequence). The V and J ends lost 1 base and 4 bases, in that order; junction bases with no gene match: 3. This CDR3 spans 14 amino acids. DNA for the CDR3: TGTGCCACCAGCAGAGGCACAGGGGCCTATGGCTACACCTTC. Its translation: CATSRGTGAYGYTF.

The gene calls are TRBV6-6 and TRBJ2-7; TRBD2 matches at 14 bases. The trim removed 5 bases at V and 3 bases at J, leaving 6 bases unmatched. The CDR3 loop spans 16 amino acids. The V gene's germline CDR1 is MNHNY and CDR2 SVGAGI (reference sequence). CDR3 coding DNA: TGTGCCAGCAGTCCCTCCGGGACTAGCGGGGGCTACGAGCAGTACTTC. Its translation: CASSPSGTSGGYEQYF.

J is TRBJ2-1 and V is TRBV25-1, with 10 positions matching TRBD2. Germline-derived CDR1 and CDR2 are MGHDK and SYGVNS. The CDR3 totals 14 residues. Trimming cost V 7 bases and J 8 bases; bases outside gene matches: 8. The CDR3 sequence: CASTDSGGAYEQFF. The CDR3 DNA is TGTGCCAGCACCGACAGCGGGGGGGCTTATGAGCAGTTCTTC.

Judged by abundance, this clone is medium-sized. This CDR3 reads CAWSAPDRGIYGYTF. Written as DNA, the CDR3 is TGTGCCTGGAGTGCCCCGGACAGGGGAATCTATGGCTACACCTTC. V is TRBV30 and J is TRBJ1-2; 9 bases are shared with TRBD1. Germline CDR1 and CDR2: GTSNPN and SVGIG (reference sequence). The CDR3 contains 15 residues. V shed 1 base and J 4 bases; nucleotides not matched to a gene: 7.

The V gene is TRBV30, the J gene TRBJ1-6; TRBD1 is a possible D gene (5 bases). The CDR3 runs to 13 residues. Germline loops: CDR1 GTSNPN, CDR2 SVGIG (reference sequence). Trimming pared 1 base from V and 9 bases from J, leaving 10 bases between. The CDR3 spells CAWSGGRGSPLHF. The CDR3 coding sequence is TGTGCCTGGAGTGGGGGGAGGGGTTCACCCCTCCACTTT.

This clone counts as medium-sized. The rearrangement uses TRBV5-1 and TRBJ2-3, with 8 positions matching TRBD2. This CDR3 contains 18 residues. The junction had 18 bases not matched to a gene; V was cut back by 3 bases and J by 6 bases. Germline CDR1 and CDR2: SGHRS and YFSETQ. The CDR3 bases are TGCGCCAGCAGCTCCGCCCTGTTCACGGGGGGGGGCGCTGATACGCAGTATTTT. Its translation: CASSSALFTGGGADTQYF.

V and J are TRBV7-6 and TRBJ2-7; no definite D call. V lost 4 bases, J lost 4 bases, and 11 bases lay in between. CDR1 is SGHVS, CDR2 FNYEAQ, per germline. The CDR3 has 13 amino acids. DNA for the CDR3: TGTGCCAGCAGCTCCTCTTCGGTGTACGAGCAGTACTTC. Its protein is CASSSSSVYEQYF.

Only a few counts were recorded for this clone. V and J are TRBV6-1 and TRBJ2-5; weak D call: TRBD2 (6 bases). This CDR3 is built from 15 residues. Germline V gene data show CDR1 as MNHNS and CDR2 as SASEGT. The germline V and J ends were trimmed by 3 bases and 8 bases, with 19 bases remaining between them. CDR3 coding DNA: TGTGCCAGCAGTGACTTACGAGATGGGGGGATAACCCAGTACTTC. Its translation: CASSDLRDGGITQYF.

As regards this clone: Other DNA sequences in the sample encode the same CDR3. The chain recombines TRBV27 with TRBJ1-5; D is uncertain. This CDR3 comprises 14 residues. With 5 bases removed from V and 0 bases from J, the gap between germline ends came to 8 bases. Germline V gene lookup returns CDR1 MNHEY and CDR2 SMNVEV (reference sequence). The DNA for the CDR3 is TGTGCCAGCAGTCTTTGGGGTAGCAATCAGCCCCAGCATTTT. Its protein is CASSLWGSNQPQHF.

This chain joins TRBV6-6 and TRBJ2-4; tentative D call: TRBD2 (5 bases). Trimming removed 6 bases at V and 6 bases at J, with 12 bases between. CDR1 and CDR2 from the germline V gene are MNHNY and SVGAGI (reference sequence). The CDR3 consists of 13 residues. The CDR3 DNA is TGTGCCAGCAGCCTGCTGGGGAGAAACATTCAGTACTTC. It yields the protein CASSLLGRNIQYF.

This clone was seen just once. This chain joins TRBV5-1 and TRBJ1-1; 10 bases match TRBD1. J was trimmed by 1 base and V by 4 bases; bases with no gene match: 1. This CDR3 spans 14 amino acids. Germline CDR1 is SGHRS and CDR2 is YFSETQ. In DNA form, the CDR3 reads TGCGCCAGCAGCCGGGACAGGGGGAACACTGAAGCTTTCTTT. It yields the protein CASSRDRGNTEAFF.

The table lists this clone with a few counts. DNA for the CDR3: TGTGCCAGCAGCTTAGCCTATCAGGGGGTACATGGCTACACCTTC. It is translated as CASSLAYQGVHGYTF. The chain carries TRBV7-9 and TRBJ1-2, with TRBD1 matching 7 bases. This CDR3 has 15 amino acids. CDR1 SEHNR and CDR2 FQNEAQ come from the germline V gene (reference sequence). Trimming took 0 bases from V and 6 from J; bases not matched to a gene: 7.

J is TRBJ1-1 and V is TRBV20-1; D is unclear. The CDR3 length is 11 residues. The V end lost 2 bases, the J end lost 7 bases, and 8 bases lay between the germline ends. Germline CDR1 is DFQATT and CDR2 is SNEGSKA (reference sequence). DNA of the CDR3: TGCAGTGCTAGACAGGTTAATGAAGCTTTCTTT. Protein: CSARQVNEAFF.

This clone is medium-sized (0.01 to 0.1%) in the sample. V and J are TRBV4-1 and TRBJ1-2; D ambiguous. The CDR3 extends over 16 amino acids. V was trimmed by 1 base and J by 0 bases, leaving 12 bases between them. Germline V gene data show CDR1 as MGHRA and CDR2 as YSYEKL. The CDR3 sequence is CASSQVGTATNYGYTF. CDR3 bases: TGCGCCAGCAGCCAAGTAGGAACCGCAACTAACTATGGCTACACCTTC.

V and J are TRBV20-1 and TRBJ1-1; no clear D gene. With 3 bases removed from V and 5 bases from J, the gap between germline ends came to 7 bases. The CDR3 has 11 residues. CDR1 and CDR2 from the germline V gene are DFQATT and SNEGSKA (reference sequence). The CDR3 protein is CSASRRTEAFF. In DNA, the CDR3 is TGCAGTGCTAGTCGGAGGACTGAAGCTTTCTTT.

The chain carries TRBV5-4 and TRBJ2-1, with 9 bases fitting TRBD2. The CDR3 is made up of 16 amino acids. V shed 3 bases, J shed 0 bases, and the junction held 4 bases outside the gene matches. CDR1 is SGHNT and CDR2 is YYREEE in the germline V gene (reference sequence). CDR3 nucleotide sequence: TGTGCCAGCAGCTCTAGCGGGGTGAGCTCCTACAATGAGCAGTTCTTC. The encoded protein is CASSSSGVSSYNEQFF.

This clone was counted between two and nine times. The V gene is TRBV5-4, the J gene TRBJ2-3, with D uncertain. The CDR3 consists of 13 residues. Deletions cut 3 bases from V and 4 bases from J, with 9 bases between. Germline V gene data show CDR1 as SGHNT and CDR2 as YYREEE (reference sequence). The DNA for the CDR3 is TGTGCCAGCAGCTCAGCTGGGGCAGATACGCAGTATTTT. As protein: CASSSAGADTQYF.

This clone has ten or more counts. CDR3: CASSVWGAGANVLTF. Here the CDR3 DNA reads TGTGCCAGCAGTGTATGGGGTGCTGGGGCCAACGTCCTGACTTTC. This rearrangement joins TRBV25-1 to TRBJ2-6; unclear D gene. This CDR3 has 15 amino acids. V lost 4 bases, J lost 2 bases, and 9 bases lay in between. From germline, CDR1 is MGHDK and CDR2 SYGVNS. Together with reference TRBV25-1 and TRBJ2-6, the CDR3 gives the full variable domain: EADIYQTPRYLVIGTGKKITLECSQTMGHDKMYWYQQDPGMELHLIHYSYGVNSTEKGDLSSESTVSRIRTEHFPLTLESARPSHTSQYLCASSVWGAGANVLTFGAGSRLTVL.

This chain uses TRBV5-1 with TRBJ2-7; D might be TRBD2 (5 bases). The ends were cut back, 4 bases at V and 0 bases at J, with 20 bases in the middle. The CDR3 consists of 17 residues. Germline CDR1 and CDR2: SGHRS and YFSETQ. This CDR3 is CASSEGNNNPSSYEQYF. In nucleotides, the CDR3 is TGCGCCAGCAGCGAGGGAAACAACAACCCAAGCTCCTACGAGCAGTACTTC.

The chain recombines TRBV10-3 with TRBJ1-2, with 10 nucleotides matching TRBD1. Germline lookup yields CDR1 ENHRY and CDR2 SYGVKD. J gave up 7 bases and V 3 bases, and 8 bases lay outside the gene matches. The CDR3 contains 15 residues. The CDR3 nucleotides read TGTGCCATCAGTGAAGCGGACAGGGGGGCGGCTGGCTACACCTTC. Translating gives CAISEADRGAAGYTF.

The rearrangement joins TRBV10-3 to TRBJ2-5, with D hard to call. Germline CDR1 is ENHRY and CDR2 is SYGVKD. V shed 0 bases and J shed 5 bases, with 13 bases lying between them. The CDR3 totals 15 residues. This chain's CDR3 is CAISESPPPRETQYF. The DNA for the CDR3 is TGTGCCATCAGTGAGTCCCCACCTCCCCGGGAGACCCAGTACTTC.

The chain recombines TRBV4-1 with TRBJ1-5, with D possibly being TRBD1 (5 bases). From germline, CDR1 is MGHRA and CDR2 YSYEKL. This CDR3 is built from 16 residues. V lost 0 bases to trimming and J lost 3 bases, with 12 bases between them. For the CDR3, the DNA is TGCGCCAGCAGCCAAGATAGAGGGACGGTCAATCAGCCCCAGCATTTT. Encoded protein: CASSQDRGTVNQPQHF.

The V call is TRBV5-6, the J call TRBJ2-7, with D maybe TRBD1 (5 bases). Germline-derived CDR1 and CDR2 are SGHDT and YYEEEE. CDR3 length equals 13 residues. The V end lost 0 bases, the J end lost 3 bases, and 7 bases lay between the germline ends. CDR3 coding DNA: TGTGCCAGCAGCTTGGCTCAGGGCTACGAGCAGTACTTC. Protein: CASSLAQGYEQYF.